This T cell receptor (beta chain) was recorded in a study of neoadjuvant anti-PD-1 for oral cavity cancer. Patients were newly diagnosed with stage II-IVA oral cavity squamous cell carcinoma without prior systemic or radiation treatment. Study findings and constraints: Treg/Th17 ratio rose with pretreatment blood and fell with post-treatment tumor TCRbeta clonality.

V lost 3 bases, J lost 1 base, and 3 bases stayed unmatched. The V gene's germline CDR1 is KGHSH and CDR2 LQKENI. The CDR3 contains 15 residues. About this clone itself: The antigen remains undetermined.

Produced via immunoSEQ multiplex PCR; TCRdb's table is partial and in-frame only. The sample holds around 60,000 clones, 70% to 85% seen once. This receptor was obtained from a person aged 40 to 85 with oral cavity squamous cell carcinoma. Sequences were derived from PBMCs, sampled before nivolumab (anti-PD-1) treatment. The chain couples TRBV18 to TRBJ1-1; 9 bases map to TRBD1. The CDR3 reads CASSPGQGTNTEAFF. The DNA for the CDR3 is TGTGCCAGCTCACCGGGACAGGGAACGAACACTGAAGCTTTCTTT.